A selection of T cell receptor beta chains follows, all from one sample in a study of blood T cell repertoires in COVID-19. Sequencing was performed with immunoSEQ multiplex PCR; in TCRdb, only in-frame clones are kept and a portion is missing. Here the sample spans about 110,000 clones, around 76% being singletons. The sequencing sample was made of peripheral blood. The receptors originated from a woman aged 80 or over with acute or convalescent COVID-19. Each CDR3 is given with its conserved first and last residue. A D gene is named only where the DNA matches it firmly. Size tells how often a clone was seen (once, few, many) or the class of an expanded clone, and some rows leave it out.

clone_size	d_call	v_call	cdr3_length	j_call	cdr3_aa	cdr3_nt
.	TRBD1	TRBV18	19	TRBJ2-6	CASSFRTGQGIAGANVLTF	TGTGCCAGCTCATTCCGAACCGGACAGGGTATTGCTGGGGCCAACGTCCTGACTTTC
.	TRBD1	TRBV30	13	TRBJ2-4	CAWRGTGRDIQYF	TGTGCCTGGAGGGGGACAGGGAGGGACATTCAGTACTTC
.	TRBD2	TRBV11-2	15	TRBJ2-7	CASSLRLAGAYEQYF	TGTGCCAGCAGCTTAAGACTAGCGGGGGCCTACGAGCAGTACTTC
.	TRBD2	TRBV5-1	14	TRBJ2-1	CASSSGGAGRAEFF	TGCGCCAGCAGCTCGGGCGGAGCTGGGAGGGCCGAATTCTTC
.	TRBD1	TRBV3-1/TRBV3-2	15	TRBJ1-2	CASSQMQGAIGGYTF	TGTGCCAGCAGCCAAATGCAGGGGGCCATAGGAGGCTACACCTTC
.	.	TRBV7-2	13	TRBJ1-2	CASSGTGTYGYTF	TGTGCCAGCAGCGGTACAGGGACCTATGGCTACACCTTC
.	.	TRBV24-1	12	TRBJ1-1	CATSDGALEAFF	TGTGCCACCAGTGATGGGGCACTAGAAGCTTTCTTT
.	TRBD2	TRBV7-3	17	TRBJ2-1	CASSLSSSGGQYNEQFF	TGTGCCAGCAGCTTATCGTCTAGCGGGGGGCAATACAATGAGCAGTTCTTC
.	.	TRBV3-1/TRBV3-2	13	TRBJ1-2	CASSQRQSNGYTF	TGTGCCAGCAGCCAGAGACAGTCGAATGGCTACACCTTC
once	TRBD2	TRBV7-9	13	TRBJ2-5	CAAERGGVETQYF	TGTGCCGCGGAGCGGGGGGGCGTGGAGACCCAGTACTTC
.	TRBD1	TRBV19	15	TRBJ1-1	CASTNAGTANTEAFF	TGTGCCAGTACCAACGCCGGGACAGCGAACACTGAAGCTTTCTTT
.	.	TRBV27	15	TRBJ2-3	CASSFSYSATDTQYF	TGTGCCAGCAGTTTCTCATATAGCGCAACAGATACGCAGTATTTT
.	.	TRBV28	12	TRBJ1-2	CASSFRQEVPTF	TGTGCCAGCAGTTTCCGCCAGGAAGTTCCCACCTTC
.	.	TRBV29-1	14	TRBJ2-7	CSVELGSAGGEQYF	TGCAGCGTTGAATTGGGATCCGCCGGGGGTGAGCAGTACTTC
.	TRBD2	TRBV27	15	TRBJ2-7	CASSLLASGGYEQYF	TGTGCCAGCAGTTTATTGGCTAGCGGGGGCTACGAGCAGTACTTC
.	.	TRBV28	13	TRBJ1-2	CASRNLGSYGYTF	TGTGCCAGCAGAAACTTGGGGAGTTATGGCTACACCTTC
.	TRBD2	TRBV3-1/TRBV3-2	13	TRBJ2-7	CASSQDRTSSPYF	TGTGCCAGCAGCCAAGATCGGACTAGTTCGCCGTACTTC
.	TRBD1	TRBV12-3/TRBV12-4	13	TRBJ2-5	CASSFDRGTTQYF	TGTGCCAGCAGTTTTGACAGGGGAACGACCCAGTACTTC
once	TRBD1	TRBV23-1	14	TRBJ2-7	CASRPRDRGYEQYF	TGCGCCAGCAGACCAAGAGACAGGGGTTACGAGCAGTACTTC
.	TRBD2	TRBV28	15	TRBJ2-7	CASSLSGGGSYEQYF	TGTGCCAGCAGTTTATCGGGGGGAGGATCCTACGAGCAGTACTTC
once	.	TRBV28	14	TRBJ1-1	CASTKPPDSREAFF	TGTGCCAGCACCAAACCACCCGACAGCCGTGAAGCTTTCTTT
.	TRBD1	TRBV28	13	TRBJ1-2	CASSGTGAYGYTF	TGTGCCAGCAGTGGGACAGGAGCCTATGGCTACACCTTC
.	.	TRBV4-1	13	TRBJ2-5	CASSHRLAETQYF	TGCGCCAGCAGCCACAGGCTAGCAGAGACCCAGTACTTC
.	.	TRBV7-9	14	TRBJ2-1	CASTLGSAYNERFF	TGTGCCAGCACGTTGGGGTCAGCTTACAATGAGCGGTTCTTC
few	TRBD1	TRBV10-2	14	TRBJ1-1	CASSEWDRVSEAFF	TGCGCCAGCAGTGAGTGGGACAGGGTCTCTGAAGCTTTCTTT
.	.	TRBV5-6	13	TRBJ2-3	CASSLSGTDTQYF	TGTGCCAGCAGCCTTAGCGGCACAGATACGCAGTATTTT
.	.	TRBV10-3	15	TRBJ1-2	CAISPDLTSFSGYTF	TGTGCCATCAGCCCCGATTTGACAAGCTTTTCTGGCTACACCTTC
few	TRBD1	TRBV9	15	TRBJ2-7	CASSVGASRTGEQYF	TGTGCCAGCAGCGTAGGGGCCTCAAGGACAGGCGAGCAGTACTTC
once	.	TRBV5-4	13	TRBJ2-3	CASSLVGTDTQYF	TGTGCCAGCAGCTTGGTCGGCACAGATACGCAGTATTTT
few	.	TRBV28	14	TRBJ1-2	CASGQGRGSYGYTF	TGTGCCAGCGGTCAGGGAAGGGGGTCCTATGGCTACACCTTC
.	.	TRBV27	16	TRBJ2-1	CASSLRLPISYNEQFF	TGTGCCAGCAGTTTAAGACTTCCTATCTCCTACAATGAGCAGTTCTTC
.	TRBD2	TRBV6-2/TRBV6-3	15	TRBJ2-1	CASSSGLAASNEQFF	TGTGCCAGCAGTTCCGGACTAGCGGCAAGCAATGAGCAGTTCTTC
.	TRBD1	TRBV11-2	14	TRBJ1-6	CASSSGQGFSPLHF	TGTGCCAGCAGCTCCGGACAGGGGTTTTCACCCCTCCACTTT
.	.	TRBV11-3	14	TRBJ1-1	CASRNGQKSTEAFF	TGTGCCAGCAGGAACGGACAGAAAAGCACTGAAGCTTTCTTT
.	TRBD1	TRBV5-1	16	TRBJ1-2	CASSLNTGTGLDGYTF	TGCGCCAGCAGCTTGAATACCGGGACAGGGTTAGATGGCTACACCTTC
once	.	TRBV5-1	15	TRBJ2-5	CASSLVGGRQETQYF	TGCGCCAGCAGCTTGGTGGGGGGACGCCAAGAGACCCAGTACTTC
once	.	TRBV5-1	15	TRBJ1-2	CASSPASGTGYGYTF	TGCGCCAGCAGCCCGGCATCAGGGACTGGCTATGGCTACACCTTC
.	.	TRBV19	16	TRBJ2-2	CASSIWDWELAGELFF	TGTGCCAGTAGTATTTGGGACTGGGAATTGGCCGGGGAGCTGTTTTTT
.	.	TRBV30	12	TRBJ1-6	CAWTNTNSPLHF	TGTGCCTGGACAAACACGAATTCACCCCTCCACTTT
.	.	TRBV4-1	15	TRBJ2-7	CASSQERSGYYEQYF	TGCGCCAGCAGCCAAGAACGGTCGGGGTACTACGAGCAGTACTTC
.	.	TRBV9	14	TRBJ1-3	CASSLAGAGNTIYF	TGTGCCAGCAGCCTCGCGGGAGCTGGAAACACCATATATTTT
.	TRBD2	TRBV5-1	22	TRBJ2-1	CASSPWGTSGGEEKGAYNEQFF	TGCGCCAGCAGCCCCTGGGGGACTAGCGGGGGAGAAGAAAAAGGGGCCTACAATGAGCAGTTCTTC
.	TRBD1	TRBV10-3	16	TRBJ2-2	CASQGRGQGPTGELFF	TGTGCCAGTCAAGGTCGCGGACAGGGTCCCACCGGGGAGCTGTTTTTT
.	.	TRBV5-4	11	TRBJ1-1	CASSSPGEAFF	TGTGCCAGCAGCTCCCCGGGTGAAGCTTTCTTT
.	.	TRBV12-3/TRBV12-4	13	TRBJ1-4	CASTADGNEKLFF	TGTGCCAGCACAGCAGACGGGAATGAAAAACTGTTTTTT
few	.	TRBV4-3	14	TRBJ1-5	CASSQDVTYQAQHF	TGCGCCAGCAGCCAAGACGTCACATATCAGGCCCAGCATTTT
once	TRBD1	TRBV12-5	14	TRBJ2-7	CASGPGQGAYEQYF	TGTGCTAGTGGTCCAGGACAGGGGGCCTACGAGCAGTACTTC
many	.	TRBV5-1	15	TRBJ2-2	CASSLADYNTGELFF	TGCGCCAGCAGCTTGGCGGACTACAACACCGGGGAGCTGTTTTTT
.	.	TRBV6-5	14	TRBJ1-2	CAIRLGAPNYGYTF	TGTGCCATAAGGCTAGGGGCCCCTAACTATGGCTACACCTTC
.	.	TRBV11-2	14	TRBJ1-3	CASSLRLTENTIYF	TGTGCCAGCAGCTTACGACTCACCGAAAACACCATATATTTT
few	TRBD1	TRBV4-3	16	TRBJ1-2	CASSQAGTGGFYGYTF	TGCGCCAGCAGCCAAGCCGGGACAGGGGGATTCTATGGCTACACCTTC
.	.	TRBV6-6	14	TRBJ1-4	CASSREGGGEKLFF	TGTGCCAGCAGTCGAGAGGGCGGCGGTGAAAAACTGTTTTTT
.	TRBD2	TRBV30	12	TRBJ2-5	CAWSWGGETQYF	TGTGCCTGGAGTTGGGGGGGAGAGACCCAGTACTTC
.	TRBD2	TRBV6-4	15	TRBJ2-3	CASSASGRASDTQYF	TGTGCCAGCAGTGCTAGCGGGAGGGCCTCAGATACGCAGTATTTT
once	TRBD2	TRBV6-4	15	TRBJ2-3	CASSSLAGGTDTQYF	TGTGCCAGCAGCTCACTAGCGGGAGGCACAGATACGCAGTATTTT
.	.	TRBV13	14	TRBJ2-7	CASSLFQGINEQYF	TGTGCCAGCAGCTTATTCCAGGGGATCAACGAGCAGTACTTC
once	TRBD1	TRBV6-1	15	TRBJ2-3	CASSETGASTDTQYF	TGTGCCAGCAGTGAAACAGGGGCGAGCACAGATACGCAGTATTTT
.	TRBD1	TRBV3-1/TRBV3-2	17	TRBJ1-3	CASSPRTGRPSGNTIYF	TGTGCCAGCAGCCCACGGACAGGCCGACCCTCTGGAAACACCATATATTTT
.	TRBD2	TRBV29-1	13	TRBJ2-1	CSVLAGAYNEQFF	TGCAGCGTTTTAGCGGGAGCTTACAATGAGCAGTTCTTC